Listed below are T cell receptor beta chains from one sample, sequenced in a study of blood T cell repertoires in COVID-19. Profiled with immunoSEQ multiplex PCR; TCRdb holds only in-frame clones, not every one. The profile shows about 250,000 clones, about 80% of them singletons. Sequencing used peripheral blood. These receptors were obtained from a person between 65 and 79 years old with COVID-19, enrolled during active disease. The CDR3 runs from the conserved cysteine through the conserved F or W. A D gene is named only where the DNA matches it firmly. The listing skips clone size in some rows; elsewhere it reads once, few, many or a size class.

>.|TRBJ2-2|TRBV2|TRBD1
CASSEGQGAYTGELFF
TGTGCCAGCAGTGAAGGACAGGGGGCATATACCGGGGAGCTGTTTTTT
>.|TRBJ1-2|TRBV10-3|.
CAISEDQGLGGYTF
TGTGCCATCAGTGAGGATCAGGGGCTAGGTGGCTACACCTTC
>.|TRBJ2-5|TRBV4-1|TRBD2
CASSQDWGMRTSGQETQYF
TGCGCCAGCAGCCAAGATTGGGGTATGAGGACTAGCGGCCAAGAGACCCAGTACTTC
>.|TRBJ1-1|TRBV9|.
CASSVGLGPEAFF
TGTGCCAGCAGCGTAGGGCTGGGGCCCGAAGCTTTCTTT
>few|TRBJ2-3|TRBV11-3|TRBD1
CASSAQGVQATQYF
TGTGCCAGCAGCGCCCAGGGGGTACAGGCTACGCAGTATTTT
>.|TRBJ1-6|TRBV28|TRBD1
CASSLAGQGSSSPLHF
TGTGCCAGCAGTTTAGCGGGACAGGGGTCATCCTCACCCCTCCACTTT
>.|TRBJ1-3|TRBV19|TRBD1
CASSGGQGIGNTIYF
TGTGCCAGTAGTGGAGGACAGGGGATTGGAAACACCATATATTTT
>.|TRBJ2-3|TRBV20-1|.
CSATGADTQYF
TGCAGTGCTACAGGGGCAGATACGCAGTATTTT
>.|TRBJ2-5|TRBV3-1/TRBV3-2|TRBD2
CASSVRGEETQYF
TGTGCCAGCAGCGTACGGGGGGAAGAGACCCAGTACTTC
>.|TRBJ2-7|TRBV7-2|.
CASSLVSSSYEQYF
TGTGCCAGCAGCTTAGTATCCAGTTCCTACGAGCAGTACTTC
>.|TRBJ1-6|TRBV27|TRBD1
CASSPLTGGNSPLHF
TGTGCCAGCAGTCCCCTTACAGGGGGTAATTCACCCCTCCACTTT
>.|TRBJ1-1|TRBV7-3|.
CASSFELDTEAFF
TGTGCCAGCAGCTTTGAGCTCGACACTGAAGCTTTCTTT
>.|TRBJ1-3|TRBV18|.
CASSQTDSGNTIYF
TGTGCCAGCTCACAGACAGACTCTGGAAACACCATATATTTT
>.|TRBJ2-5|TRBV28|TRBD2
CASSTSKTSGKETQYF
TGTGCCAGCAGCACCTCAAAAACTAGCGGGAAAGAGACCCAGTACTTC
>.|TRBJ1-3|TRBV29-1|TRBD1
CSVDTGANTIYF
TGCAGCGTTGACACAGGGGCAAACACCATATATTTT
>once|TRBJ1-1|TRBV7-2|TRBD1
CASSQIQGGTEAFF
TGTGCCAGCAGCCAAATACAGGGGGGCACTGAAGCTTTCTTT
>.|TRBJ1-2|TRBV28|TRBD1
CASSIPDRASSYTF
TGTGCCAGCAGTATCCCGGACAGGGCTAGTAGCTACACCTTC
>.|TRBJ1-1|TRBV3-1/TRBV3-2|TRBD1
CASSPGQGRTEAFF
TGTGCCAGCAGCCCAGGACAGGGAAGGACTGAAGCTTTCTTT
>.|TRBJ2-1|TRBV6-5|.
CASRRPGDNEQFF
TGTGCCAGCAGACGCCCAGGGGACAATGAGCAGTTCTTC
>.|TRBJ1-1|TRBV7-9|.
CASSLSGNTEAFF
TGTGCCAGCAGCTTAAGCGGAAACACTGAAGCTTTCTTT
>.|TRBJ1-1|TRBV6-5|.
CASSYSGPSTEAFF
TGTGCCAGCAGTTACTCCGGTCCTTCCACTGAAGCTTTCTTT
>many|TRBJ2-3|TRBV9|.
CASSAGTRSSRTDTQYF
TGTGCCAGCAGCGCCGGGACTCGCTCATCAAGAACAGATACGCAGTATTTT
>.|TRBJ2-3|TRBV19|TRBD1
CASSAGQGLSPTSTDTQYF
TGTGCCAGTAGTGCAGGACAGGGTCTATCTCCCACTAGCACAGATACGCAGTATTTT
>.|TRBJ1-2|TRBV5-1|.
CASSPIGGDYGYTF
TGCGCCAGCTCCCCCATAGGGGGAGACTATGGCTACACCTTC
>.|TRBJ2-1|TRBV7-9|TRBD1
CASSSRTGVGDEQFF
TGTGCCAGCAGCTCGCGGACAGGGGTCGGTGATGAGCAGTTCTTC
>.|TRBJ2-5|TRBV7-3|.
CASSLTSWETQYF
TGTGCCAGCAGCTTAACTAGTTGGGAGACCCAGTACTTC
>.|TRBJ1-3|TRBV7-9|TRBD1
CASSSMDRAGNTIYF
TGTGCCAGCAGCTCAATGGACAGGGCTGGAAACACCATATATTTT
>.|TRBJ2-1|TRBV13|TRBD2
CASSFGAGGPYNEQFF
TGTGCCAGCAGCTTTGGGGCGGGAGGGCCTTACAATGAGCAGTTCTTC
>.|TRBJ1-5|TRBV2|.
CASRPTGNQPQHF
TGTGCCAGCAGGCCCACAGGGAATCAGCCCCAGCATTTT
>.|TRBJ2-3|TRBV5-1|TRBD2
CASSWRGARTDTQYF
TGCGCCAGCAGCTGGCGGGGGGCTCGCACAGATACGCAGTATTTT
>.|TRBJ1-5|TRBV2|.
CASRGLGQPQHF
TGTGCCAGCAGGGGGCTCGGTCAGCCCCAGCATTTT
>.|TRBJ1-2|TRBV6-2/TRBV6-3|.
CASSYLGSYGYTF
TGTGCCAGCAGTTACCTGGGGAGCTATGGCTACACCTTC